One sample yielded the 9 T cell receptor beta chains listed below, sequenced in a study of shared clonotypes between healthy human individuals (TCRdb year 2020). The library was produced with the immunoSEQ multiplex PCR assay. TCRdb retrieved this table from immuneACCESS and kept in-frame rearrangements only. Not all clones are present; in checked studies, unresolved V genes account for under half, and no reason is known for the remainder. The sample records roughly 1,500,000 clones, 98% of which are singletons. The ten largest account for about 0.4% of the sample. The sample consisted of naive CD4+ T cells sorted from blood. This sample's cell subset or site label indicates: CD45RA+ positively selected. These receptor sequences come from a man aged 30 to 45 in good health.

J is TRBJ2-2 and V is TRBV6-1; D gene unclear. The V end lost 2 bases, the J end lost 7 bases, and 5 bases lay between the germline ends. CDR1 is MNHNS and CDR2 is SASEGT in the germline V gene. CDR3 length equals 12 residues. The CDR3 DNA reads TGTGCCAGCAGTGAATATCGCGGGGAGCTGTTTTTT. Amino acid sequence: CASSEYRGELFF.

The genes are TRBV10-3 and TRBJ1-2; D uncertain. Germline V gene sequence: CDR1 ENHRY, CDR2 SYGVKD. V was cut by 0 bases and J by 6 bases, with 8 bases left in between. There are 13 residues in the CDR3. The CDR3 region is CAISESWFDGYTF. The CDR3 coding sequence is TGTGCCATCAGTGAGTCGTGGTTCGATGGCTACACCTTC.

The chain couples TRBV5-4 to TRBJ2-7; tentatively, D is TRBD1 or TRBD2 (6 bases each). Germline V gives CDR1 SGHNT, CDR2 YYREEE (reference sequence). The CDR3 spans 15 residues. V was shortened by 4 bases and J by 2 bases, with 16 bases between the two germline ends. CDR3: CASSPKGGGTYEQYF. The CDR3 DNA reads as TGTGCCAGCAGCCCCAAGGGGGGCGGGACCTACGAGCAGTACTTC.

V is TRBV5-1 and J is TRBJ1-1, with TRBD1 as a possible D gene (5 bases). The CDR3 contains 15 residues. CDR1 and CDR2 (germline): SGHRS, YFSETQ. The germline V and J ends were trimmed by 4 bases and 3 bases, with 16 bases remaining between them. The CDR3 here is CASSTEAGSDTEAFF. CDR3 coding DNA: TGCGCCAGCAGCACGGAGGCAGGGTCGGACACTGAAGCTTTCTTT.

This rearrangement joins TRBV18 to TRBJ2-5, with no clear D. This CDR3 is built from 12 residues. Germline V gene lookup returns CDR1 KGHSH and CDR2 LQKENI. The ends were cut back, 4 bases at V and 1 base at J, with 4 bases in the middle. The CDR3 loop reads CASSHPQETQYF. In DNA, the CDR3 is TGTGCCAGCTCACACCCCCAAGAGACCCAGTACTTC.

Here the CDR3 reads CASEVRSSYEQYF. CDR3 nucleotide sequence: TGTGCCAGCGAGGTTCGGTCCTCCTACGAGCAGTACTTC. The V call is TRBV7-9, the J call TRBJ2-7, with no clear D. The ends were cut back, 8 bases at V and 0 bases at J, with 11 bases in the middle. The CDR3 totals 13 residues. The germline V gene encodes CDR1 SEHNR and CDR2 FQNEAQ (reference sequence).

The J gene is TRBJ2-1, the V gene TRBV5-6, with D tentatively TRBD2 (5 bases). In germline, CDR1 is SGHDT, CDR2 YYEEEE. CDR3 size: 13 residues. With 3 bases removed from V and 8 bases from J, the gap between germline ends came to 12 bases. CDR3 amino acids: CASSWTDADEQFF. The CDR3 DNA reads TGTGCCAGCAGCTGGACTGACGCCGATGAGCAGTTCTTC. Complete variable domain (other parts from reference TRBV5-6 and TRBJ2-1): DAGVTQSPTHLIKTRGQQVTLRCSPKSGHDTVSWYQQALGQGPQFIFQYYEEEERQRGNFPDRFSGHQFPNYSSELNVNALLLGDSALYLCASSWTDADEQFFGPGTRLTVL.

J is TRBJ2-3 and V is TRBV28; TRBD2 agrees at 8 bases. Losses at the gene ends were 5 bases for V and 0 bases for J; bases not matched to a gene: 16. Germline V CDR1 and CDR2: MDHEN, SYDVKM. CDR3 length equals 19 residues. The CDR3 region is CASSPVAGRHYFSTDTQYF. The CDR3 DNA is TGTGCCAGCAGTCCCGTAGCGGGACGACACTACTTTAGCACAGATACGCAGTATTTT.

This clone came up once. This chain joins TRBV28 and TRBJ2-7, with D perhaps TRBD1 (5 bases). Germline V lookup: CDR1 MDHEN, CDR2 SYDVKM. CDR3 length: 14 residues. The ends were cut back, 3 bases at V and 2 bases at J, with 11 bases in the middle. CDR3 in amino acids: CASSFNRRTYEQYF. CDR3 sequence (DNA): TGTGCCAGCAGTTTTAACAGGCGAACCTACGAGCAGTACTTC.